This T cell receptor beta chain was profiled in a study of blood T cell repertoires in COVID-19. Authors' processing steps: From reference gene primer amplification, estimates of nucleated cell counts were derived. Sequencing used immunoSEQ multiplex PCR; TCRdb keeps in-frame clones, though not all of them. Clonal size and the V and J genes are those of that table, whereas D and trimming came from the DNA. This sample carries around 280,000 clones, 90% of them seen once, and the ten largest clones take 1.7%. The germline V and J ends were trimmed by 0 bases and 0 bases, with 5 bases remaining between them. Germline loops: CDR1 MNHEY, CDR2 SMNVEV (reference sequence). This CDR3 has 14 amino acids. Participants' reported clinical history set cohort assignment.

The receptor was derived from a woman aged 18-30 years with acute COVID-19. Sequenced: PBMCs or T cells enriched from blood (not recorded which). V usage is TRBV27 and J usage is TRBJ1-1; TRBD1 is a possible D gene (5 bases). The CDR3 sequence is CASSLSRVNTEAFF. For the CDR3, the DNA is TGTGCCAGCAGTTTATCCAGGGTGAACACTGAAGCTTTCTTT.